This TCR beta chain was obtained from a study of OX40 agonist ivuxolimab in advanced cancers. Blood was sampled at baseline, cycle 4 day 1, and cycle 7 day 1. TCRdb's table, derived via immunoSEQ multiplex PCR, lists solely in-frame clones and lacks some. The sample carries roughly 25,000 clones, around 82% recorded once. The CDR3 contains 21 residues. The V gene's germline CDR1 is LNHNV and CDR2 YYDKDF (reference sequence). Losses at the gene ends were 1 base for V and 6 bases for J; bases not matched to a gene: 21. This clone was detected once. This rearrangement joins TRBV15 to TRBJ2-2, with 9 positions matching TRBD2. Sequencing used CD4+ or CD8+ T cells sorted from blood, obtained in a trial of the OX40 agonist ivuxolimab. The origin of this receptor is an adult with an advanced solid tumor such as melanoma, head and neck, liver or kidney cancer. The DNA of the CDR3 is TGTGCCACCAGCAGAGCTTCCACTCCTGGGCGGGAGGGCCGGATAGCCGGGGAGCTGTTTTTT. Protein sequence: CATSRASTPGREGRIAGELFF.